This T cell receptor (beta chain) was found in a study of blood T cell repertoires in COVID-19 (dated by TCRdb to the early 2020s). Context from the whole study: Collaborator samples came from the United States, Italy and Spain and covered acute and convalescent phases of COVID-19. The prospective study material was composed of cDNA or gDNA derived from T cells, B-cell-depleted T cells, or PBMCs. Deeply sampled blood TCRbeta repertoires from subjects exposed to, actively infected with, or recovered from COVID-19 were included in the dataset. The repertoires were released in a freely available public database meant as a resource for research on the immune response to SARS-CoV-2. Samples came from the ongoing ImmuneRACE study (first 160 participants) plus 1,254 subjects from 6 global collaborators. The sample metadata nearly always contained a de-identified subject ID, COVID-19 status, age in years and sex. HLA class I and class II types, where available, came from metadata supplied by the sample provider rather than from assay-based typing.

V and J are trimmed by 8 bases and 6 bases, and the gene matches miss 10 bases of the junction. CDR1 and CDR2 are read off the germline V gene (reference sequence) as LNHDA and SQIVND. The cysteine opens and the phenylalanine closes a CDR3 of 15 amino acids. The DNA shown is the 45-base CDR3, in frame from base 1. The immunoSEQ Assay, a bias-controlled multiplex PCR, was used to amplify TCRbeta CDR3 regions from genomic DNA. On the study's bioinformatics: The number of nucleated cells in each sample was estimated by amplification of reference gene primers within the assay. To quantify the absolute abundance of each unique TCRbeta CDR3 rearrangement, sequence reads were collapsed and filtered. For each sample, productive Simpson clonality was calculated by taking the square root of Simpson's diversity index across productive rearrangements. TCRdb stores this immuneACCESS table with in-frame sequences only. Part of the clones is absent; in the studies checked, under half of the shortfall reflects unresolved V genes, and no reason is known for the rest. V, J and clone size are those of that table, while D and trimming were read from the DNA. This sample comprises a few hundred thousand clones, roughly 86% of them detected only once. Almost 9.5% of the sample goes to the ten largest clones.

Collaborating institutions collected whole blood in K2EDTA tubes following their own protocols. For TCRbeta analysis, collaborator samples were shipped as frozen whole blood, as isolated PBMCs, or as DNA extracted from either sample type. Note on this clone: The antigen it recognizes is unknown. There are no base qualities to consult, and no much larger clone falls within one base.

On the study overall, not on this receptor specifically: Clinical and demographic metadata were provided uncurated, with the amount varying by source and participant.

The specimen was peripheral blood. This chain joins TRBV19 to TRBJ2-3; the junction holds 11 bases that match TRBD2. The clonotype originates from a man aged 18 to 30 with active or convalescent COVID-19. The DNA sequence reads TGTGCCAGTGCCTCCTATAGCGGGGGGGTGGATACGCAGTATTTT. Its amino acids are CASASYSGGVDTQYF.